The clone carrying this TCR beta chain appeared a single time. Its target is unknown. The PCR had 60 Vbeta and 13 Jbeta primers. Method: immunoSEQ multiplex PCR; TCRdb's copy keeps in-frame clones and lacks some. Of tens of thousands of clones listed, 78% are singletons. This sample is part of a study of cytomegalovirus exposure and HLA in healthy donors. Study context: The study's early data release held 75 million to 95 million unique TCRs from HLA-typed donors. Broader study findings: TCR beta V- and J-gene trimming, according to a later analysis, was linked to a missense DCLRE1C variant.

Germline V gives CDR1 MGHRA, CDR2 YSYEKL. The CDR3 runs 15 residues. Losses at the gene ends were 3 bases for V and 5 bases for J; bases not matched to a gene: 3. Sequencing used PBMCs. The chain recombines TRBV4-1 with TRBJ2-2, with 10 bases that match TRBD1. This sequence originates from a man in his forties or fifties in good health and CMV-seronegative. Here the CDR3 DNA reads TGCGCCAGCAGCCAGTCGGGACAGGGGACCGGGGAGCTGTTTTTT. Translation: CASSQSGQGTGELFF.